This entry lists 30 T cell receptor beta chains sequenced from one sample in a study of shared clonotypes between healthy human individuals. Only in-frame clones appear in the TCRdb table, and some are missing; sequencing was by immunoSEQ multiplex PCR. This sample has 950,000 to 1,200,000 clones, with 70% to 85% found just once. The source material was memory CD4+ T cells from PBMCs. Subset: CD45RA-negative fraction. The receptors come from a man younger than 30 in good health. Some clones in this sample may be carry-over from other donors' samples.

CDR3 sequence (DNA): TGTGCCAGCAGCTGGGATCCCGCCTACGAGCAGTACTTC. This sequence encodes CASSWDPAYEQYF. The genes are TRBV11-2 and TRBJ2-7; no firm D call. The CDR3 loop spans 13 amino acids. The germline gives CDR1 SGHAT, CDR2 FQNNGV. V gave up 4 bases and J gave up 2 bases, with 9 bases separating them.

The rearrangement joins TRBV5-1 to TRBJ2-2; 13 bases align to TRBD2. The CDR3 contains 17 residues. CDR1 and CDR2 (germline): SGHRS, YFSETQ. After removal of 4 bases from V and 4 bases from J, the junction contained 7 bases not matched to a gene. CDR3 amino acids: CASSALLAGGRTGELFF. CDR3 coding DNA: TGCGCCAGCAGCGCCCTACTAGCGGGAGGGCGCACCGGGGAGCTGTTTTTT.

In this sample, this clone turned up a few times. The chain uses TRBV7-2 and TRBJ1-5; D is uncertain. Germline V CDR1 and CDR2: SGHTA, FQGNSA. The CDR3 covers 12 residues. The V end was cut by 5 bases, the J end by 7 bases, with 9 bases between. Written as DNA, the CDR3 is TGTGCCAGCAGCGTCTTAGGCCAGCCCCAGCATTTT. Translation gives CASSVLGQPQHF.

As concerns this clone: This specimen includes other DNA sequences encoding the same CDR3. The chain uses TRBV5-1 and TRBJ2-3; D not resolved. V was trimmed by 0 bases and J by 2 bases, leaving 7 bases between them. Germline V gives CDR1 SGHRS, CDR2 YFSETQ. This CDR3 is 14 amino acids long. The CDR3 DNA reads as TGCGCCAGCAGCTTGGGGCAGCTCACAGATACGCAGTATTTT. Its protein is CASSLGQLTDTQYF.

The rearrangement uses TRBV5-1 and TRBJ2-7; D is undetermined. Germline values: CDR1 SGHRS, CDR2 YFSETQ. Trimming shortened V by 6 bases and J by 9 bases, and 7 bases separated the two germline ends. The CDR3 covers 9 residues. CDR3 sequence (DNA): TGCGCCAGCACCCCTGGGCAGTACTTC. Protein: CASTPGQYF.

The V call is TRBV28, the J call TRBJ1-3; 12 positions agree with TRBD1. V trimming: 6 bases; J trimming: 9 bases; junction bases outside the gene matches: 9. The CDR3 runs to 15 residues. Per the germline V gene, CDR1 is MDHEN and CDR2 is SYDVKM. The CDR3 DNA reads TGTGCCAGCAGCCGCGGGACAGGGGGCCCCATCACCATATATTTT. Its translation: CASSRGTGGPITIYF.

V gene TRBV10-3 combines with J gene TRBJ2-1; 10 nucleotides align to TRBD1. CDR3 length equals 16 residues. CDR1 is ENHRY and CDR2 is SYGVKD in the germline V gene. The junction had 7 bases not matched to a gene; V was cut back by 2 bases and J by 6 bases. In nucleotides, the CDR3 is TGTGCCATCAGTGAGCGCGACAGGGGGCGTTCCAATGAGCAGTTCTTC. It translates to CAISERDRGRSNEQFF.

The chain employs TRBV7-8 and TRBJ2-7; no firm D call. Per the germline V gene, CDR1 is SGHVS and CDR2 is FQNEAQ. The V end was cut by 5 bases, the J end by 3 bases, with 14 bases between. CDR3 length: 14 residues. DNA for the CDR3: TGTGCCAGCAGCGTACGGGTGGGCAGCTACGAGCAGTACTTC. This translates into CASSVRVGSYEQYF.

The chain has TRBV7-9 and TRBJ2-4; perhaps TRBD2 as D (6 bases). V dropped 1 base and J dropped 7 bases, with 14 bases sitting between them. The CDR3 sequence is 15 residues long. Germline loops: CDR1 SEHNR, CDR2 FQNEAQ (reference sequence). The CDR3, as DNA: TGTGCCAGCAGCTTAGGGCGGGGCCGGGGGAACATTCAGTACTTC. It codes for CASSLGRGRGNIQYF.

The chain couples TRBV4-3 to TRBJ2-1, with TRBD2 matching over 10 bases. Unmatched junction bases numbered 6, after V lost 2 bases and J lost 2 bases. Germline values: CDR1 LGHNA, CDR2 YSLEER. The CDR3 is made up of 17 amino acids. The CDR3 loop reads CASSQRSGRDTYNEQFF. In DNA form, the CDR3 reads TGCGCCAGCAGCCAAAGAAGCGGGAGGGACACCTACAATGAGCAGTTCTTC.

V is TRBV9 and J is TRBJ1-3; D remains unclear. The V gene's germline CDR1 is SGDLS and CDR2 YYNGEE. The CDR3 consists of 16 residues. Trimming took off 3 bases at V and 0 bases at J, with 13 bases between the two ends. In DNA form, the CDR3 reads TGTGCCAGCAGCGGCCACAACAGAAACTCTGGAAACACCATATATTTT. Its translation is CASSGHNRNSGNTIYF.

As regards this clone: The same CDR3 arises from other DNA sequences in this sample as well. This chain's CDR3 is CASSLRDTSTDTQYF. The CDR3 coding sequence is TGTGCCAGCAGCCTCCGGGACACAAGCACAGATACGCAGTATTTT. This sequence joins TRBV11-2 and TRBJ2-3; possible D gene TRBD1, 6 bases. Trimming removed 5 bases at V and 0 bases at J, with 12 bases between. There are 15 residues in the CDR3. The germline V gene has CDR1 SGHAT and CDR2 FQNNGV.

The chain employs TRBV7-2 and TRBJ2-7; the D is unclear. The V end lost 1 base, the J end lost 0 bases, and 16 bases lay between the germline ends. Germline-derived CDR1 and CDR2 are SGHTA and FQGNSA. The length of the CDR3 is 17 residues. Here the CDR3 DNA reads TGTGCCAGCAGCTTAGAGGCAGAGGCCTTTAGCTCCTACGAGCAGTACTTC. This codes for CASSLEAEAFSSYEQYF.

This clone came up a few times. The rearrangement joins TRBV27 to TRBJ2-7, with 7 bases aligning to TRBD2. Trimming at V came to 2 bases and at J to 2 bases, leaving 6 bases not matched to a gene. CDR1 and CDR2 from the germline V gene are MNHEY and SMNVEV (reference sequence). This CDR3 has 15 residues. The CDR3 loop is CASSLKEGGPYEQYF. For the CDR3, the DNA is TGTGCCAGCAGTTTAAAGGAGGGAGGGCCCTACGAGCAGTACTTC.

This chain links TRBV2 with TRBJ2-1; D remains unclear. V was cut by 4 bases and J by 1 base, with 14 bases left in between. Germline CDR1 and CDR2: SNHLY and FYNNEI. The CDR3 consists of 16 residues. The CDR3 region has the DNA TGTGCCAGCAGTGGGAACCAAGCGAGGTCCTACAATGAGCAGTTCTTC. It translates to CASSGNQARSYNEQFF.

CDR3 coding DNA: TGTGCCATCAGTGAGTCGGCCGTCCAACATCATGGCTACACCTTC. It is translated as CAISESAVQHHGYTF. The chain joins TRBV10-3 to TRBJ1-2; D unclear. The V end lost 0 bases, the J end lost 6 bases, and 14 bases lay between the germline ends. Germline-derived CDR1 and CDR2 are ENHRY and SYGVKD. The length of the CDR3 is 15 residues.

The chain carries TRBV2 and TRBJ2-4; D is unclear. CDR1 SNHLY and CDR2 FYNNEI come from the germline V gene. V shed 7 bases and J shed 0 bases, with 7 bases lying between them. The CDR3 length is 13 residues. The CDR3 DNA is TGTGCCAGCAACAGATTAGCCAAAAACATTCAGTACTTC. Translated, it gives CASNRLAKNIQYF. The whole variable domain, filled in from reference TRBV2 and TRBJ2-4, reads EPEVTQTPSHQVTQMGQEVILRCVPISNHLYFYWYRQILGQKVEFLVSFYNNEISEKSEIFDDQFSVERPDGSNFTLKIRSTKLEDSAMYFCASNRLAKNIQYFGAGTRLSVL.

V and J are TRBV10-3 and TRBJ2-1, with TRBD2 matching 12 bases. CDR3 length: 19 amino acids. V lost 3 bases, J lost 7 bases, and 16 bases stayed unmatched. From germline, CDR1 is ENHRY and CDR2 SYGVKD. The CDR3 loop reads CAISDPGLAGTGNLNEQFF. CDR3 nucleotide sequence: TGTGCCATCAGTGACCCGGGACTAGCGGGCACGGGAAATTTAAATGAGCAGTTCTTC.

V usage is TRBV18 and J usage is TRBJ2-3; D call uncertain. Trimming left V 3 bases short and J 6 bases short, with 10 bases between. The CDR3 has 13 residues. Per germline, CDR1 KGHSH and CDR2 LQKENI. CDR3 region: CASSPGVQDTQYF. The CDR3 coding sequence is TGTGCCAGCTCACCGGGTGTCCAGGATACGCAGTATTTT.

The rearrangement links TRBV14 to TRBJ1-1; tentatively, D is TRBD1 (6 bases). The CDR3 covers 12 residues. CDR1 and CDR2 (germline): SGHDN, FVKESK. Trimming left V 4 bases short and J 7 bases short, with 10 bases between. This CDR3 is CASSPRGGEAFF. The CDR3 bases are TGTGCCAGCAGCCCAAGGGGGGGTGAAGCTTTCTTT.

J is TRBJ1-1 and V is TRBV28; D might be TRBD1 (5 bases). The CDR3 totals 15 residues. Germline V gene sequence: CDR1 MDHEN, CDR2 SYDVKM. Trimming left V 4 bases short and J 3 bases short, with 15 bases between. DNA for the CDR3: TGTGCCAGCAGTTCCACAGGCGGGAGGTACACTGAAGCTTTCTTT. Amino acids: CASSSTGGRYTEAFF.

The chain has TRBV6-1 and TRBJ2-7; D possibly corresponds to TRBD2 (7 bases). The V gene lost 7 bases and the J gene lost 2 bases, with 15 bases spanning the gap. This CDR3 is built from 14 residues. CDR1 is MNHNS and CDR2 is SASEGT in the germline V gene. The CDR3 here is CASTLGGGTYEQYF. CDR3 in DNA: TGTGCCAGCACCTTGGGGGGGGGCACCTACGAGCAGTACTTC.

On this clone itself: Other DNA variants within this sample encode the same CDR3. This chain connects TRBV5-1 to TRBJ1-2, with 11 bases lining up with TRBD1. The germline gives CDR1 SGHRS, CDR2 YFSETQ. Trimming at V came to 4 bases and at J to 4 bases, leaving 3 bases not matched to a gene. This CDR3 contains 14 residues. The CDR3 nucleotides read TGCGCCAGCAGCCCCGGGACAGGGGGCTATGGCTACACCTTC. It is translated as CASSPGTGGYGYTF.

The V call is TRBV10-2, the J call TRBJ2-5; the match to TRBD1 covers 7 bases. This CDR3 is 12 amino acids long. CDR1 and CDR2 from the germline V gene are WSHSY and SAAADI. The V and J ends lost 9 bases and 0 bases, in that order; junction bases with no gene match: 1. The chain's CDR3 is CASGQDQETQYF. The DNA of the CDR3 is TGCGCCAGTGGACAGGACCAAGAGACCCAGTACTTC.

This clone was counted a single time. The chain has TRBV6-5 and TRBJ1-5; 8 bases match TRBD1. CDR3 length equals 14 residues. Germline V gives CDR1 MNHEY, CDR2 SVGAGI. Trimming took 4 bases from V and 7 from J; bases not matched to a gene: 6. CDR3 loop: CASSSTGAQQPQHF. CDR3 in DNA: TGTGCCAGCAGTTCGACAGGGGCTCAACAGCCCCAGCATTTT.

The chain joins TRBV15 to TRBJ2-3; D may be TRBD1 (5 bases). Germline CDR1 LNHNV, CDR2 YYDKDF (reference sequence). V lost 6 bases and J lost 0, with 19 bases in between. CDR3 size: 17 residues. The CDR3 spells CATRGWGQGTSTDTQYF. The DNA for the CDR3 is TGTGCCACCAGAGGGTGGGGCCAGGGAACTAGCACAGATACGCAGTATTTT.

The chain couples TRBV7-2 to TRBJ2-5; 13 bases align to TRBD2. Per the germline V gene, CDR1 is SGHTA and CDR2 is FQGNSA. The V gene end was trimmed by 3 bases and the J gene end by 5 bases; junction bases not matched to a gene: 6. The CDR3 runs to 16 residues. The CDR3 loop is CASSFAGLAGAETQYF. CDR3 DNA sequence: TGTGCCAGCAGCTTCGCAGGACTAGCGGGAGCGGAGACCCAGTACTTC. Looking up the rest from reference TRBV7-2 and TRBJ2-5 gives the full variable domain: GAGVSQSPSNKVTEKGKDVELRCDPISGHTALYWYRQSLGQGLEFLIYFQGNSAPDKSGLPSDRFSAERTGGSVSTLTIQRTQQEDSAVYLCASSFAGLAGAETQYFGPGTRLLVL.

The chain links TRBV27 to TRBJ1-5; no firm D call. V was clipped by 3 bases and J by 6 bases, with 9 bases between them. Germline loops: CDR1 MNHEY, CDR2 SMNVEV (reference sequence). This CDR3 has 13 amino acids. The CDR3 sequence: CASSFKGPQPQHF. DNA for the CDR3: TGTGCCAGCAGTTTTAAGGGTCCTCAGCCCCAGCATTTT.

The table lists this clone with a count of one. The chain links TRBV7-2 to TRBJ1-5; tentatively, D is TRBD1 (6 bases). Per the germline V gene, CDR1 is SGHTA and CDR2 is FQGNSA. V was shortened by 4 bases and J by 6 bases, with 13 bases between the two germline ends. This CDR3 region has 14 residues. The CDR3 sequence: CASSSNTGSQPQHF. The CDR3, as DNA: TGTGCCAGCAGCTCGAATACAGGGAGTCAGCCCCAGCATTTT.

This clone has a handful of counts. The chain is built from TRBV5-1 and TRBJ2-7; a weak D match, TRBD1 (5 bases). The V gene lost 1 base and the J gene lost 0 bases, with 14 bases spanning the gap. This CDR3 is 16 amino acids long. Per the germline V gene, CDR1 is SGHRS and CDR2 is YFSETQ. The CDR3 coding sequence is TGCGCCAGCAGCTTGTCCCCAGGGTCCAGCTCCTACGAGCAGTACTTC. Its translation is CASSLSPGSSSYEQYF.